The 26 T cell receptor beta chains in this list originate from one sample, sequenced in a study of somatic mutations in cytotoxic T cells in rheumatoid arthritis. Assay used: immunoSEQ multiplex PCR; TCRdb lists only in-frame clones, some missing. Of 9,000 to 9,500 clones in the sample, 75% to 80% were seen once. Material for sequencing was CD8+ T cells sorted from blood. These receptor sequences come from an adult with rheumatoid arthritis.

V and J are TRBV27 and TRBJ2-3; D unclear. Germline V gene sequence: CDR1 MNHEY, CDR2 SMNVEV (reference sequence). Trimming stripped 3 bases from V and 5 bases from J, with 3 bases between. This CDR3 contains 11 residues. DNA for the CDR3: TGTGCCAGCAGTTTGGGAGATACGCAGTATTTT. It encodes CASSLGDTQYF.

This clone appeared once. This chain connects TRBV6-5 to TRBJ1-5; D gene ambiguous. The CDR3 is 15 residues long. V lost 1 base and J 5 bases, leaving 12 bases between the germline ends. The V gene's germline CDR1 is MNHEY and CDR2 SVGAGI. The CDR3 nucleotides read TGTGCCAGCAGTTACTACCCTACCTTTGATCAGCCCCAGCATTTT. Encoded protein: CASSYYPTFDQPQHF.

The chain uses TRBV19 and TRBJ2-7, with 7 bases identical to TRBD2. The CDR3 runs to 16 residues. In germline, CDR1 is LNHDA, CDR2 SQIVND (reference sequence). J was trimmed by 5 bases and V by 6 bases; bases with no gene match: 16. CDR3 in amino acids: CASSLNSWEGPDEQYF. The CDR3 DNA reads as TGTGCCAGTAGCCTGAACTCGTGGGAGGGCCCCGACGAGCAGTACTTC.

Here the CDR3 DNA reads TGTGCCAGTAGTCCTCAGACCGGACAGGGGAGATTTAGGGAGACCCAGTACTTC. Its translation is CASSPQTGQGRFRETQYF. V usage is TRBV19 and J usage is TRBJ2-5; 9 bases are shared with TRBD1. The CDR3 length is 18 residues. Germline V gene data show CDR1 as LNHDA and CDR2 as SQIVND (reference sequence). Trimming took 5 bases from V and 5 from J; bases not matched to a gene: 18.

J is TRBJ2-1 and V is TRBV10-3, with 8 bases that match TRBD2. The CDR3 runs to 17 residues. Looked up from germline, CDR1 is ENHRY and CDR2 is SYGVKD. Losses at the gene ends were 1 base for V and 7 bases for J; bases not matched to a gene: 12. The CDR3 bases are TGTGCCATCAGTGAGTGGAGCGGGGGAGCGGGGGCAAATGAGCAGTTCTTC. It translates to CAISEWSGGAGANEQFF.

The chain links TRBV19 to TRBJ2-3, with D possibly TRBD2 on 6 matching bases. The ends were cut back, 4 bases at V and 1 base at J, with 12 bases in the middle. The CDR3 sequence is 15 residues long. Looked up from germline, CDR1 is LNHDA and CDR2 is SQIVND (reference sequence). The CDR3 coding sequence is TGTGCCAGTAGTACCACTAGCTACGGCACAGATACGCAGTATTTT. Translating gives CASSTTSYGTDTQYF.

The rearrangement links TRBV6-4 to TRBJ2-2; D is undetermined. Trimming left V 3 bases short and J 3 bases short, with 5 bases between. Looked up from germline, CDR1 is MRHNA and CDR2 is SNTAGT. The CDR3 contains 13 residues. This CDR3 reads CASSEGYTGELFF. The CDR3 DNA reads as TGTGCCAGCAGTGAGGGGTACACCGGGGAGCTGTTTTTT.

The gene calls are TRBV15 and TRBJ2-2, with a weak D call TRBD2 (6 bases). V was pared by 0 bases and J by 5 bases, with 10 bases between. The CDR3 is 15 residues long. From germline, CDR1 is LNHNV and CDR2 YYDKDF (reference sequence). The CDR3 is CATSRDQEGTGELFF. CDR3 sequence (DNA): TGTGCCACCAGCAGAGATCAGGAGGGAACCGGGGAGCTGTTTTTT.

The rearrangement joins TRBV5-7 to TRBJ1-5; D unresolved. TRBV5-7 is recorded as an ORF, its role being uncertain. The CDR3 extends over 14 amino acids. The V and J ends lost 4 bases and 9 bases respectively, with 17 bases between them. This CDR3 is CASSPSGSPWPQHF. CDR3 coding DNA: TGTGCCAGCAGCCCGTCCGGGAGCCCCTGGCCCCAGCATTTT.

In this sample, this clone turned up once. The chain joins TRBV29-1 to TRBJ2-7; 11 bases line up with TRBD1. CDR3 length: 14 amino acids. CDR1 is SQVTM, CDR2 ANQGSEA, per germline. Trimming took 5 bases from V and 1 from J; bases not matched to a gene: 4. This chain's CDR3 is CSVPGQGASYEQYF. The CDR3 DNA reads TGCAGCGTTCCCGGACAGGGGGCATCCTACGAGCAGTACTTC.

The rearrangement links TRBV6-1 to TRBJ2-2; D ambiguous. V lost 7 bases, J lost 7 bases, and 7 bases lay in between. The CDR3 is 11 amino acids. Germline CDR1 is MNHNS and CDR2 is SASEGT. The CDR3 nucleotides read TGTGCCAGCACCATTTACGGGGAGCTGTTTTTT. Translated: CASTIYGELFF.

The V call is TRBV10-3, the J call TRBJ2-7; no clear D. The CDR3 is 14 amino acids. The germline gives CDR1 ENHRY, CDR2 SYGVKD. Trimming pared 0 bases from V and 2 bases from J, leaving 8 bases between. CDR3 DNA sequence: TGTGCCATCAGTGAGTCCGGGCAAACCTACGAGCAGTACTTC. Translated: CAISESGQTYEQYF.

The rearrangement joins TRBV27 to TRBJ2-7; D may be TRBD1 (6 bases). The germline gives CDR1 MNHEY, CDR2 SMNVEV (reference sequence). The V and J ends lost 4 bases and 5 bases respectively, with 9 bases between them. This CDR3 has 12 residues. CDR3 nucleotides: TGTGCCAGCAGTTCAGGGGTAAACGAGCAGTACTTC. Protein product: CASSSGVNEQYF.

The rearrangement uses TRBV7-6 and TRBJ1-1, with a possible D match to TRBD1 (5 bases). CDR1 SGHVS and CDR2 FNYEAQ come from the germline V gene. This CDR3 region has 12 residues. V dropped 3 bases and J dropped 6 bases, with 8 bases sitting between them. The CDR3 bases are TGTGCCAGCAGCTTCGGGACCGCTGAAGCTTTCTTT. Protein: CASSFGTAEAFF.

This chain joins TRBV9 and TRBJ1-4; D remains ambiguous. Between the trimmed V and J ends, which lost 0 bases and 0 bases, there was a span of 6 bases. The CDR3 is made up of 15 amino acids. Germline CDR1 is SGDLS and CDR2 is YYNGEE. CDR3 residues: CASSVDGTTNEKLFF. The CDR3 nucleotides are TGTGCCAGCAGCGTAGATGGTACAACTAATGAAAAACTGTTTTTT.

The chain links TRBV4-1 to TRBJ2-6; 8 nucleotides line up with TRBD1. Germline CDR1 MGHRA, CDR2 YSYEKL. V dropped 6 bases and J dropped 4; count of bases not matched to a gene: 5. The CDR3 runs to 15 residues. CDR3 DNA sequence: TGCGCCAGCAGAGCAGGGGGCGTGGGGGCCAACGTCCTGACTTTC. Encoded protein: CASRAGGVGANVLTF.

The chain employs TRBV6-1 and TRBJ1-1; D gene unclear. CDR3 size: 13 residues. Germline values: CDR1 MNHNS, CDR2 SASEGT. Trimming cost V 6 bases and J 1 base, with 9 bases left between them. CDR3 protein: CASSDQPNTEAFF. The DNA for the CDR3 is TGTGCCAGCAGCGATCAACCGAACACTGAAGCTTTCTTT.

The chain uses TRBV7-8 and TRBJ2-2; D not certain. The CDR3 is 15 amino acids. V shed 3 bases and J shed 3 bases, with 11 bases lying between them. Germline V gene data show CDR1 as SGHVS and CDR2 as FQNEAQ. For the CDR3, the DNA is TGTGCCAGCAGCTTTAGGGATGGGTACACCGGGGAGCTGTTTTTT. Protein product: CASSFRDGYTGELFF.

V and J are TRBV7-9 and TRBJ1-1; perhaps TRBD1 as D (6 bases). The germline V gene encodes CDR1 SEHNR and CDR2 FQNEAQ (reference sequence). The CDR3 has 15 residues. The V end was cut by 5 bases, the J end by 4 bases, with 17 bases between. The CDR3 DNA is TGTGCCAGCAGCGCCCTCGCGGGGGCTGGCACTGAAGCTTTCTTT. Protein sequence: CASSALAGAGTEAFF.

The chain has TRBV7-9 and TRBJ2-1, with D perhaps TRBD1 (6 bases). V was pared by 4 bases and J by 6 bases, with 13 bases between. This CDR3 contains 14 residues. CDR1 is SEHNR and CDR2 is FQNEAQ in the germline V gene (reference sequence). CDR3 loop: CASSWDTTFNEQFF. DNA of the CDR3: TGTGCCAGCAGCTGGGACACTACTTTCAATGAGCAGTTCTTC.

In DNA form, the CDR3 reads TGTGCCAGCAGCCAGGGGCGGGGGACCCAGTACTTC. The encoded protein is CASSQGRGTQYF. J is TRBJ2-5 and V is TRBV5-6; D is possibly TRBD1 or TRBD2 (6 bases each). The ends were cut back, 4 bases at V and 7 bases at J, with 11 bases in the middle. Per germline, CDR1 SGHDT and CDR2 YYEEEE. The length of the CDR3 is 12 residues. The full variable domain, in which reference TRBV5-6 and TRBJ2-5 provide the parts outside the CDR3, is DAGVTQSPTHLIKTRGQQVTLRCSPKSGHDTVSWYQQALGQGPQFIFQYYEEEERQRGNFPDRFSGHQFPNYSSELNVNALLLGDSALYLCASSQGRGTQYFGPGTRLLVL.

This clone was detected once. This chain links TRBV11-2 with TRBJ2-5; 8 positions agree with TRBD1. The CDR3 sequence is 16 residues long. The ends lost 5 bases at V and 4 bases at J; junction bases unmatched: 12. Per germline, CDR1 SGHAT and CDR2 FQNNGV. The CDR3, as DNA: TGTGCCAGCAGCGCCCAACCAGGGGGCGCCGCAGAGACCCAGTACTTC. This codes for CASSAQPGGAAETQYF. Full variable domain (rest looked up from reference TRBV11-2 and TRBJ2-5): EAGVAQSPRYKIIEKRQSVAFWCNPISGHATLYWYQQILGQGPKLLIQFQNNGVVDDSQLPKDRFSAERLKGVDSTLKIQPAKLEDSAVYLCASSAQPGGAAETQYFGPGTRLLVL.

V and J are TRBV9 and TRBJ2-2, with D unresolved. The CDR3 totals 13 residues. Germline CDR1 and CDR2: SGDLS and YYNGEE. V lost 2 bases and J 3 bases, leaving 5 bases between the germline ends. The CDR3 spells CASSVGHTGELFF. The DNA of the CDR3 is TGTGCCAGCAGCGTCGGGCACACCGGGGAGCTGTTTTTT.

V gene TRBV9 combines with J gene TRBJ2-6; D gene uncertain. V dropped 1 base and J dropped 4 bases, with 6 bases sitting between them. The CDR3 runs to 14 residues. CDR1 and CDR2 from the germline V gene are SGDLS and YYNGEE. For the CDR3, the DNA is TGTGCCAGCAGCGTAAACCGCGGGGCCAACGTCCTGACTTTC. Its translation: CASSVNRGANVLTF.

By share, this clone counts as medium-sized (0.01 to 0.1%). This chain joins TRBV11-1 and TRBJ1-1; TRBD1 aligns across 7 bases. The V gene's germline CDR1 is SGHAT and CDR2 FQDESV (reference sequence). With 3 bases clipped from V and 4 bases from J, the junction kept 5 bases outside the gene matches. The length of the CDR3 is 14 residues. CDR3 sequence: CASSLTGLATEAFF. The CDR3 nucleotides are TGTGCCAGCAGCTTGACAGGGTTGGCCACTGAAGCTTTCTTT.

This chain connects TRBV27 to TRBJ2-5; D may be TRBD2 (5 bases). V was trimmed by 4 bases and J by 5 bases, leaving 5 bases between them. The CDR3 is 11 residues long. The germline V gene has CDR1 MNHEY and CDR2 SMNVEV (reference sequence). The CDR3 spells CASSSGETQYF. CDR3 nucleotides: TGTGCCAGCAGTTCGGGGGAGACCCAGTACTTC.